A selection of T cell receptor beta chains follows, all from one sample in a study. A single record per CDR3 protein comes from TCRdb applying MiXCR to the 5' RACE reads. The table shows fewer than 65,000 distinct CDR3 sequences, with 25% to 35% occurring only once. Sequencing input: tumor-infiltrating naive CD4+ T cells sorted from the breast tumor. Source of these receptors: a female donor with breast cancer. The CDR3 runs from the conserved cysteine through the conserved F or W. D genes are given only for firm matches. Clone size appears in some rows only: once, few, many, or a class for an expanded clone.

size: few; D: NA; V: TRBV5-1; J: TRBJ1-2; CDR3: CASSGTGLTNYGYTF; DNA: TGCGCCAGCAGCGGAACCGGACTCACTAACTATGGCTACACCTTC
size: few; D: NA; V: TRBV7-9; J: TRBJ2-5; CDR3: CASSFAETQYF; DNA: TGTGCCAGCAGCTTTGCGGAGACCCAGTACTTC
size: NA; D: NA; V: TRBV9; J: TRBJ2-2; CDR3: CASSSGWTGELFF; DNA: TGTGCCAGCAGCTCCGGGTGGACCGGGGAGCTGTTTTTT
size: NA; D: NA; V: TRBV18; J: TRBJ1-1; CDR3: CASSPRSGNTEAFF; DNA: TGTGCCAGCTCACCCAGGTCTGGGAACACTGAAGCTTTCTTT
size: NA; D: NA; V: TRBV6-1; J: TRBJ1-5; CDR3: CASSEVEFQPQHF; DNA: TGTGCCAGCAGTGAAGTAGAATTTCAGCCCCAGCATTTT
size: many; D: TRBD2; V: TRBV5-1; J: TRBJ2-5; CDR3: CASSWRLAGGSRETQYF; DNA: TGCGCCAGCAGCTGGAGACTAGCGGGGGGGTCTCGAGAGACCCAGTACTTC
size: NA; D: NA; V: TRBV9; J: TRBJ2-7; CDR3: CASSLSRTSYEQYF; DNA: TGTGCCAGCAGCCTCAGTCGGACCTCCTACGAGCAGTACTTC
size: NA; D: NA; V: TRBV7-2; J: TRBJ2-7; CDR3: CASSLAPNPDGAQAIYEQYF; DNA: TGTGCCAGCAGCTTGGCTCCTAACCCGGACGGAGCACAAGCAATCTACGAGCAGTACTTC
size: many; D: TRBD2; V: TRBV9; J: TRBJ2-1; CDR3: CASTRSTSGWNEQFF; DNA: TGTGCCAGCACCCGAAGTACTAGCGGGTGGAATGAGCAGTTCTTC
size: NA; D: TRBD1; V: TRBV20-1; J: TRBJ2-7; CDR3: CSAIQGVDYEQYF; DNA: TGCAGTGCTATTCAGGGGGTGGACTACGAGCAGTACTTC
size: NA; D: TRBD1; V: TRBV29-1; J: TRBJ2-3; CDR3: CSVHTGANTDTQYF; DNA: TGCAGCGTTCATACAGGGGCCAACACAGATACGCAGTATTTT
size: NA; D: NA; V: TRBV2; J: TRBJ2-2; CDR3: CASSDLQPVNTGELFF; DNA: TGTGCCAGCAGTGATCTACAGCCTGTTAACACCGGGGAGCTGTTTTTT
size: NA; D: TRBD1; V: TRBV5-1; J: TRBJ1-1; CDR3: CASSLGTGPHTEAFF; DNA: TGCGCCAGCAGCCTCGGGACAGGGCCGCACACTGAAGCTTTCTTT
size: few; D: TRBD1; V: TRBV27; J: TRBJ1-2; CDR3: CASSLTGTGGYGYTF; DNA: TGTGCCAGCAGTTTAACCGGGACAGGGGGCTATGGCTACACCTTC
size: few; D: TRBD2; V: TRBV10-3; J: TRBJ2-1; CDR3: CAISESSPIGTSGRKMWQFF; DNA: TGTGCCATCAGTGAGTCGTCACCGATTGGGACTAGCGGGAGGAAAATGTGGCAGTTCTTC
size: NA; D: NA; V: TRBV7-2; J: TRBJ2-7; CDR3: CASSRRWTYEQYF; DNA: TGTGCCAGCAGCCGTAGATGGACCTACGAGCAGTACTTC
size: few; D: TRBD1; V: TRBV7-2; J: TRBJ2-7; CDR3: CASSLVGAGTGGYEQYF; DNA: TGTGCCAGCAGCTTAGTGGGGGCAGGGACAGGTGGCTACGAGCAGTACTTC
size: many; D: TRBD1; V: TRBV6-5; J: TRBJ2-7; CDR3: CASSPRGLYEQYF; DNA: TGTGCCAGCAGTCCCAGGGGGTTGTACGAGCAGTACTTC
size: few; D: NA; V: TRBV20-1; J: TRBJ2-5; CDR3: CSASLLETQYF; DNA: TGCAGTGCTAGTTTATTAGAGACCCAGTACTTC
size: few; D: TRBD1; V: TRBV2; J: TRBJ1-1; CDR3: CASIRDRVANTEAFF; DNA: TGTGCCAGCATTCGGGACAGGGTTGCGAACACTGAAGCTTTCTTT
size: few; D: TRBD1; V: TRBV20-1; J: TRBJ2-7; CDR3: CSARRGTGYEQYF; DNA: TGCAGTGCTAGAAGGGGGACAGGCTACGAGCAGTACTTC
size: NA; D: TRBD1; V: TRBV7-2; J: TRBJ2-2; CDR3: CASSLGTGGSTGELFF; DNA: TGTGCCAGCAGCTTAGGGACAGGGGGCAGCACCGGGGAGCTGTTTTTT
size: NA; D: TRBD2; V: TRBV7-3; J: TRBJ2-7; CDR3: CASSFLAGGTYEQYF; DNA: TGTGCCAGCAGCTTCTTAGCGGGAGGGACCTACGAGCAGTACTTC
size: NA; D: TRBD2; V: TRBV10-3; J: TRBJ2-3; CDR3: CASSSGPSTDTQYF; DNA: TGTGCCAGCTCTAGCGGACCTAGCACAGATACGCAGTATTTT
size: few; D: NA; V: TRBV6-2/TRBV6-3; J: TRBJ1-1; CDR3: CASSPRRGLEGTEAFF; DNA: TGTGCCAGCAGTCCCCGTCGGGGACTCGAAGGGACTGAAGCTTTCTTT
size: few; D: TRBD1; V: TRBV20-1; J: TRBJ2-3; CDR3: CSAQRGPGTDTQYF; DNA: TGCAGTGCCCAAAGGGGGCCGGGCACAGATACGCAGTATTTT
size: few; D: NA; V: TRBV12-5; J: TRBJ1-1; CDR3: CASGLVSGVHTEAFF; DNA: TGTGCTAGTGGTTTGGTTTCAGGGGTGCACACTGAAGCTTTCTTT
size: NA; D: TRBD2; V: TRBV20-1; J: TRBJ2-1; CDR3: CSARRTSGGRNEQFF; DNA: TGCAGTGCTAGGCGGACTAGCGGGGGGAGGAATGAGCAGTTCTTC
size: few; D: NA; V: TRBV28; J: TRBJ2-1; CDR3: CASSRLESNEQFF; DNA: TGTGCCAGCAGTAGACTAGAAAGCAATGAGCAGTTCTTC
size: many; D: TRBD1; V: TRBV20-1; J: TRBJ2-2; CDR3: CSALTGGASGELFF; DNA: TGCAGTGCGCTCACAGGGGGCGCGTCCGGGGAGCTGTTTTTT
size: NA; D: NA; V: TRBV18; J: TRBJ1-5; CDR3: CASSPSKGDQPQHF; DNA: TGTGCCAGCTCACCGAGCAAAGGGGATCAGCCCCAGCATTTT
size: few; D: TRBD2; V: TRBV5-5; J: TRBJ2-6; CDR3: CASSSPMGTSGFPNSGANVLTF; DNA: TGTGCCAGCAGCTCCCCCATGGGGACTAGCGGATTCCCCAACTCTGGGGCCAACGTCCTGACTTTC
size: NA; D: NA; V: TRBV5-1; J: TRBJ2-2; CDR3: CASSPARTTQTGKLFF; DNA: TGCGCCAGCAGCCCTGCTCGGACTACCCAAACCGGGAAGCTGTTTTTT
size: NA; D: NA; V: TRBV4-3; J: TRBJ1-5; CDR3: CASSQGPQGGNQPQHF; DNA: TGCGCCAGCAGCCAAGGTCCGCAGGGTGGCAATCAGCCCCAGCATTTT
size: NA; D: NA; V: TRBV27; J: TRBJ2-4; CDR3: CASRQQVNGIQYF; DNA: TGTGCCAGCAGACAACAAGTCAACGGCATTCAGTACTTC
size: many; D: NA; V: TRBV6-2/TRBV6-3; J: TRBJ2-5; CDR3: CASSYSRGTQYF; DNA: TGTGCCAGCAGTTACTCCAGAGGGACCCAGTACTTC
size: NA; D: NA; V: TRBV28; J: TRBJ1-5; CDR3: CASQWGSNQPQHF; DNA: TGTGCCAGCCAATGGGGAAGCAATCAGCCCCAGCATTTT
size: few; D: TRBD1; V: TRBV12-3/TRBV12-4; J: TRBJ1-1; CDR3: CASSLQGFSTEAFF; DNA: TGTGCCAGCAGCTTACAGGGGTTTAGCACTGAAGCTTTCTTT
size: once; D: TRBD1; V: TRBV30; J: TRBJ2-7; CDR3: CAWIKAGGYEQYF; DNA: TGTGCCTGGATAAAAGCAGGGGGCTACGAGCAGTACTTC
size: NA; D: TRBD1; V: TRBV12-3/TRBV12-4; J: TRBJ1-3; CDR3: CASSSLPLLDRAGNTIYF; DNA: TGTGCCAGCAGTTCTCTACCCTTACTGGACAGGGCCGGAAACACCATATATTTT
size: many; D: NA; V: TRBV6-2/TRBV6-3; J: TRBJ1-2; CDR3: CASSYQLQGSGYTF; DNA: TGTGCCAGCAGTTACCAGCTCCAGGGTAGCGGCTACACCTTC
size: many; D: NA; V: TRBV20-1; J: TRBJ2-5; CDR3: CSASASPQEWETQYF; DNA: TGCAGTGCTAGTGCTAGCCCACAGGAGTGGGAGACCCAGTACTTC
size: few; D: TRBD2; V: TRBV6-5; J: TRBJ2-1; CDR3: CASSYSPYTSGSIYNEQFF; DNA: TGTGCCAGCAGTTACTCGCCCTATACTAGCGGGAGTATCTACAATGAGCAGTTCTTC
size: many; D: TRBD2; V: TRBV12-3/TRBV12-4; J: TRBJ2-4; CDR3: CASSPYGGGPNF; DNA: TGTGCCAGCAGCCCGTACGGGGGGGGGCCCAACTTC
size: NA; D: NA; V: TRBV7-2; J: TRBJ2-1; CDR3: CASSRRGGFVAFF; DNA: TGTGCCAGCAGCCGGAGGGGGGGCTTCGTAGCTTTCTTC
size: NA; D: NA; V: TRBV10-3; J: TRBJ2-3; CDR3: CAISEWVSGVTDTQYF; DNA: TGTGCCATCAGTGAGTGGGTTAGCGGAGTCACAGATACGCAGTATTTT
size: NA; D: NA; V: TRBV7-9; J: TRBJ1-1; CDR3: CASSLTEYTEAFF; DNA: TGTGCCAGCAGCTTAACAGAGTACACTGAAGCTTTCTTT
size: many; D: NA; V: TRBV7-2; J: TRBJ2-3; CDR3: CASSPLNTDTQYF; DNA: TGTGCCAGCAGCCCACTGAACACAGATACGCAGTATTTT
size: NA; D: NA; V: TRBV20-1; J: TRBJ2-7; CDR3: CSARDPGRDEQYF; DNA: TGCAGTGCTAGAGATCCAGGTAGAGACGAGCAGTACTTC
size: few; D: TRBD1; V: TRBV6-2/TRBV6-3; J: TRBJ2-7; CDR3: CASSYSTTGSYEQYF; DNA: TGTGCCAGCAGTTACTCGACGACAGGGTCCTACGAGCAGTACTTC
size: NA; D: NA; V: TRBV20-1; J: TRBJ1-5; CDR3: CSAIKSGARVWYQPQRF; DNA: TGCAGTGCCATTAAAAGCGGGGCACGGGTGTGGTATCAGCCCCAGCGTTTT
size: medium-sized; D: NA; V: TRBV5-6; J: TRBJ2-7; CDR3: CASSLVGGYSYEQYF; DNA: TGTGCCAGCAGCTTGGTGGGGGGCTACTCCTACGAGCAGTACTTC
size: few; D: NA; V: TRBV20-1; J: TRBJ2-3; CDR3: CGASYGKGTDTQYF; DNA: TGCGGTGCTAGTTACGGGAAGGGCACAGATACGCAGTATTTT
size: few; D: NA; V: TRBV20-1; J: TRBJ1-2; CDR3: CSAAETGLGGYTF; DNA: TGCAGTGCTGCCGAGACAGGCCTGGGGGGCTACACCTTC
size: NA; D: TRBD1; V: TRBV20-1; J: TRBJ1-6; CDR3: CSARSRTGSNSPLHF; DNA: TGCAGTGCTAGGAGTCGGACAGGATCTAATTCACCCCTCCACTTT